The entry below gives a single T cell receptor beta chain sequence along with its context. Antigen unknown. The data were obtained in a study of CD8 T cells in ankylosing spondylitis. Study-level findings and limits: Clones linked to disease, bearing a CD8+ phenotype, were relatively rare in peripheral blood. Before this, some motif variants had been reported in reactive arthritis synovial fluid and blood. A TCR beta motif of fewer than 10 highly homologous variants seemed to mark ankylosing spondylitis blood. Clones tied to disease were said to be significantly enriched in matched ankylosing spondylitis synovial fluid.

The junction had 5 bases not matched to a gene; V was cut back by 6 bases and J by 0 bases. There are 15 residues in the CDR3. Germline assignment: CDR1 MNHNS and CDR2 SASEGT. The TCR beta libraries were generated through quantitative 5'-RACE incorporating molecular barcodes. Via MiXCR, TCRdb re-called the 5' RACE reads, giving one row per CDR3 protein. Found here are approximately 400,000 distinct CDR3 sequences, 25% to 30% of them singletons; the top ten hold 0.75% to 0.9%. The sequenced material came from blood, either unsorted or a sorted T cell fraction (not recorded which). This receptor was obtained from a male donor with ankylosing spondylitis. This rearrangement joins TRBV6-1 to TRBJ1-1; TRBD1 matches at 9 bases. The CDR3 sequence: CASSAQGAMNTEAFF. The CDR3 DNA reads as TGTGCCAGCAGCGCACAGGGGGCCATGAACACTGAAGCTTTCTTT.